A single sample gave rise to the 14 T cell receptor beta chains below, sequenced in a study of shared T cell receptors in the human thymus (dated by TCRdb to the early 2020s). Library preparation employed the immunoSEQ multiplex PCR assay. TCRdb limited this immuneACCESS table to in-frame rearrangements with V and J called. A share of clones is missing; checked studies link under half to unresolved V genes, and the rest is unexplained. The sample includes 720,000 or so clones, with approximately 85% observed a single time. Over 0.008% of the sample is held by the ten biggest clonotypes. In addition, the sample was reused for a study of human thymus T cells.

The sequencing sample was made of thymocytes. The receptors stem from a girl under three years old with a congenital heart defect. Donor details come from another sample of the same person, matched by shared clones.

Comment on this clone: Sequence at one end of the junction differs from germline and may be a read error. This rearrangement joins TRBV28 to TRBJ1-2; D unclear. Germline V gives CDR1 MDHEN, CDR2 SYDVKM. The CDR3 has 12 amino acids. The CDR3 is CASSRHTEHQAF. The CDR3 coding sequence is TGTGCCAGCAGCCGACATACAGAGCATCAGGCCTTC.

The gene calls are TRBV5-1 and TRBJ1-3; 8 bases line up with TRBD1. Germline CDR1 is SGHRS and CDR2 is YFSETQ. Trimming removed 4 bases from V and 8 bases from J; junction bases left unmatched: 8. The CDR3 is made up of 14 amino acids. The CDR3 region is CASSPGQGMHTIYF. The CDR3 DNA sequence: TGCGCCAGCAGCCCCGGACAGGGAATGCACACCATATATTTT.

The chain is built from TRBV18 and TRBJ1-2, with D possibly matching TRBD1 (5 bases). Per germline, CDR1 KGHSH and CDR2 LQKENI. CDR3 length: 14 residues. Trimming took 3 bases from V and 3 from J, leaving 11 bases between them. Written as DNA, the CDR3 is TGTGCCAGCTCACCCGCCGGGGGGTACTATGGCTACACCTTC. Translating it yields CASSPAGGYYGYTF. The full variable domain, completed using reference TRBV18 and TRBJ1-2, is NAGVMQNPRHLVRRRGQEARLRCSPMKGHSHVYWYRQLPEEGLKFMVYLQKENIIDESGMPKERFSAEFPKEGPSILRIQQVVRGDSAAYFCASSPAGGYYGYTFGSGTRLTVV.

The gene calls are TRBV7-9 and TRBJ1-1; the D is unclear. Germline CDR1 reads SEHNR; CDR2 reads FQNEAQ (reference sequence). The V gene lost 5 bases and the J gene lost 2 bases, with 9 bases spanning the gap. This CDR3 contains 13 residues. The CDR3 DNA reads as TGTGCCAGCAGCAGAGGTGGAAACACTGAAGCTTTCTTT. Translating gives CASSRGGNTEAFF. The whole variable domain, remainder taken from reference TRBV7-9 and TRBJ1-1, is DTGVSQNPRHKITKRGQNVTFRCDPISEHNRLYWYRQTLGQGPEFLTYFQNEAQLEKSRLLSDRFSAERPKGSFSTLEIQRTEQGDSAMYLCASSRGGNTEAFFGQGTRLTVV.

This chain uses TRBV7-8 with TRBJ1-1; 7 bases are shared with TRBD1. V shed 5 bases and J 6 bases; nucleotides not matched to a gene: 21. Germline CDR1 reads SGHVS; CDR2 reads FQNEAQ. This CDR3 is 18 amino acids long. The CDR3 DNA reads as TGTGCCAGCAGCCCAGCACCCAGACCTGACAGGGTACCCGCTGAAGCTTTCTTT. Encoded protein: CASSPAPRPDRVPAEAFF.

This sequence joins TRBV15 and TRBJ1-1; TRBD1 is a possible D gene (6 bases). Germline lookup yields CDR1 LNHNV and CDR2 YYDKDF (reference sequence). This CDR3 comprises 15 residues. V was trimmed by 2 bases and J by 7 bases, leaving 17 bases between them. CDR3 sequence: CATSRTKDSGNEAFF. The CDR3 DNA follows: TGTGCCACCAGCAGAACGAAGGACAGTGGGAATGAAGCTTTCTTT.

This chain links TRBV5-1 with TRBJ1-1; D not certain. Trimming removed 3 bases at V and 0 bases at J, with 15 bases between. The germline V gene encodes CDR1 SGHRS and CDR2 YFSETQ. The CDR3 is 16 residues long. Here the CDR3 DNA reads TGCGCCAGCAGCTGGGAGGGAGGGCGGGTGAACACTGAAGCTTTCTTT. This gives the protein CASSWEGGRVNTEAFF.

The rearrangement uses TRBV6-5 and TRBJ2-1; 13 positions agree with TRBD2. CDR1 MNHEY and CDR2 SVGAGI come from the germline V gene. This CDR3 region has 15 residues. V shed 2 bases, J shed 8 bases, and the junction held 3 bases outside the gene matches. CDR3 protein: CASSYRTSGGYEQFF. CDR3 DNA sequence: TGTGCCAGCAGTTACCGGACTAGCGGGGGCTATGAGCAGTTCTTC.

This rearrangement joins TRBV4-1 to TRBJ1-1, with 7 bases lining up with TRBD1. This CDR3 has 16 residues. Looked up from germline, CDR1 is MGHRA and CDR2 is YSYEKL. V was pared by 3 bases and J by 4 bases, with 11 bases of the junction left unmatched. This CDR3 reads CASSHPRGAAGTEAFF. The CDR3 DNA reads as TGCGCCAGCAGCCACCCCAGGGGGGCAGCGGGCACTGAAGCTTTCTTT.

The chain employs TRBV27 and TRBJ2-2; maybe TRBD1 (7 bases). The V gene lost 3 bases and the J gene lost 5 bases, with 19 bases spanning the gap. Germline V lookup: CDR1 MNHEY, CDR2 SMNVEV (reference sequence). CDR3 size: 17 residues. The CDR3 sequence: CASSFYLMTGRTGELFF. CDR3 bases: TGTGCCAGCAGTTTCTATTTGATGACAGGGAGGACCGGGGAGCTGTTTTTT.

This chain joins TRBV12-5 and TRBJ1-1; TRBD1 aligns across 10 bases. This CDR3 comprises 17 residues. Losses at the gene ends were 6 bases for V and 11 bases for J; bases not matched to a gene: 21. Germline CDR1 reads LGHNT; CDR2 reads FRNRAP. The CDR3 spells CASGPRQGARGDWLAFF. Written as DNA, the CDR3 is TGTGCTAGTGGCCCCCGACAGGGGGCGCGTGGAGACTGGTTGGCTTTCTTT. The full variable domain, with the rest looked up from reference TRBV12-5 and TRBJ1-1, is DARVTQTPRHKVTEMGQEVTMRCQPILGHNTVFWYRQTMMQGLELLAYFRNRAPLDDSGMPKDRFSAEMPDATLATLKIQPSEPRDSAVYFCASGPRQGARGDWLAFFGQGTRLTVV.

The J gene is TRBJ2-1, the V gene TRBV5-1, with 7 bases lining up with TRBD1. The CDR3 spans 18 residues. Germline V gives CDR1 SGHRS, CDR2 YFSETQ. Trimming took 3 bases from V and 1 from J; bases not matched to a gene: 13. This chain's CDR3 is CASSCFRQGKNSYNEQFF. CDR3 sequence (DNA): TGCGCCAGCAGCTGTTTTCGACAGGGTAAAAATTCCTACAATGAGCAGTTCTTC. Variable domain in full (rest from reference TRBV5-1 and TRBJ2-1): KAGVTQTPRYLIKTRGQQVTLSCSPISGHRSVSWYQQTPGQGLQFLFEYFSETQRNKGNFPGRFSGRQFSNSRSEMNVSTLELGDSALYLCASSCFRQGKNSYNEQFFGPGTRLTVL.

The chain has TRBV7-2 and TRBJ1-1; unclear D gene. CDR3 length equals 15 residues. Trimming cost V 1 base and J 4 bases, with 13 bases left between them. Germline CDR1 is SGHTA and CDR2 is FQGNSA. The CDR3 here is CASSLEIGGGTEAFF. The CDR3, as DNA: TGTGCCAGCAGCTTAGAGATCGGTGGCGGCACTGAAGCTTTCTTT.

The V and J genes are TRBV6-5 and TRBJ2-1; TRBD2 matches 8 bases. This CDR3 region has 15 residues. J lost 3 bases, V lost 4 bases, and 5 bases had no gene match. CDR1 is MNHEY, CDR2 SVGAGI, per germline. The CDR3 DNA reads as TGTGCCAGCAGTTCAGAGCGGGGGAGCTACAATGAGCAGTTCTTC. This translates into CASSSERGSYNEQFF.